This T cell receptor (beta chain) originates from a study of PD-L1 blockade in urothelial cancer. Overall study: Patients' histories included 0 to 3 prior chemotherapy regimens.

Profiled with immunoSEQ multiplex PCR; TCRdb holds only in-frame clones, not every one. The data contain around 86,000 clones, around 81% of them singletons. About this clone: Antigen unknown.

Findings of the study overall: Tumor-associated TCR clones expanded more in blood at 3 weeks in patients with durable benefit.

The time point is: pretreatment peripheral blood. Germline CDR1 reads GTSNPN; CDR2 reads SVGIG (reference sequence). This CDR3 has 12 amino acids. Trimming cost V 0 bases and J 7 bases, with 9 bases left between them. The chain carries TRBV30 and TRBJ1-1; D uncertain. The receptor's source is a man in his forties or fifties with urothelial cancer. The sample consisted of PBMCs, taken around atezolizumab (anti-PD-L1) treatment. CDR3: CAWSVHLVEAFF. Written as DNA, the CDR3 is TGTGCCTGGAGTGTACATCTGGTTGAAGCTTTCTTT.